One and the same sample provided the 8 T cell receptor beta chains below, sequenced in a study of cytotoxic CD8 clonotypes in ibrutinib-treated CLL. Assay: immunoSEQ multiplex PCR; the TCRdb copy retains only in-frame clones and omits some. In the table there are roughly 190,000 clones, roughly 72% of which are singletons. The sequencing here drew on PBMCs, taken after 24 months of ibrutinib treatment. All receptors derive from a human donor with chronic lymphocytic leukemia.

The rearrangement links TRBV29-1 to TRBJ2-7; no clear D. Trimming removed 4 bases at V and 2 bases at J, with 12 bases between. Germline loops: CDR1 SQVTM, CDR2 ANQGSEA. This CDR3 has 13 residues. For the CDR3, the DNA is TGCAGCGTTGGATCTTCTACCACCTACGAGCAGTACTTC. Encoded protein: CSVGSSTTYEQYF.

This clone was seen more than once but under ten times. The chain has TRBV19 and TRBJ2-7; TRBD1 matches 7 bases. CDR1 is LNHDA and CDR2 is SQIVND in the germline V gene (reference sequence). The CDR3 has 14 amino acids. Losses at the gene ends were 3 bases for V and 2 bases for J; bases not matched to a gene: 4. Here the CDR3 DNA reads TGTGCCAGTAGTATTTACAGGGGCACCTACGAGCAGTACTTC. Residues: CASSIYRGTYEQYF.

The gene calls are TRBV6-1 and TRBJ2-1; 9 bases match TRBD1. Per germline, CDR1 MNHNS and CDR2 SASEGT. V was clipped by 8 bases and J by 10 bases; unmatched bases: 12. This CDR3 has 14 amino acids. CDR3 in amino acids: CASRTGALVSEQFF. CDR3 in DNA: TGTGCCAGCCGGACAGGGGCTCTAGTCAGCGAGCAGTTCTTC.

The gene calls are TRBV6-1 and TRBJ2-7, with 10 bases aligning to TRBD2. The V and J ends lost 2 bases and 2 bases, in that order; junction bases with no gene match: 3. The CDR3 contains 15 residues. Germline CDR1 and CDR2: MNHNS and SASEGT. The CDR3 nucleotides are TGTGCCAGCAGTGAAATAGCGGGAGGAACCTACGAGCAGTACTTC. Its translation: CASSEIAGGTYEQYF.

This clone was recorded a few times. V gene TRBV30 combines with J gene TRBJ1-2, with 7 nucleotides matching TRBD1. This CDR3 comprises 12 residues. Germline CDR1 reads GTSNPN; CDR2 reads SVGIG (reference sequence). J was trimmed by 6 bases and V by 4 bases; bases with no gene match: 5. CDR3 DNA: TGTGCCTGGACCGACAGGGTCAATGGCTACACCTTC. Protein product: CAWTDRVNGYTF.

The chain joins TRBV20-1 to TRBJ1-5; D gene unclear. The germline V and J ends were trimmed by 3 bases and 6 bases, with 6 bases remaining between them. Germline lookup yields CDR1 DFQATT and CDR2 SNEGSKA (reference sequence). The CDR3 runs to 11 residues. The chain's CDR3 is CSASAGQPQHF. CDR3 DNA sequence: TGCAGTGCTAGTGCCGGTCAGCCCCAGCATTTT.

The chain employs TRBV5-1 and TRBJ2-7; D gene ambiguous. The CDR3 runs to 13 residues. Germline V gene sequence: CDR1 SGHRS, CDR2 YFSETQ. Trimming took 2 bases from V and 1 from J, leaving 7 bases between them. DNA of the CDR3: TGCGCCAGCAGCTTCTCCAGGTCCTACGAGCAGTACTTC. Translation: CASSFSRSYEQYF.

This sequence joins TRBV5-1 and TRBJ2-7, with D tentatively TRBD1 (6 bases). The CDR3 runs to 14 residues. The germline V and J ends were trimmed by 1 base and 5 bases, with 13 bases remaining between them. Germline loops: CDR1 SGHRS, CDR2 YFSETQ. The CDR3 loop reads CASSLRAQGNEQYF. CDR3 in DNA: TGCGCCAGCAGCTTGAGGGCGCAGGGGAACGAGCAGTACTTC.